A single sample is the source of the 2 T cell receptor beta chains below, sequenced in a study of CD8 T cells in Susac syndrome (dated by TCRdb to the late 2010s). The library came from the immunoSEQ multiplex PCR assay. RNA was extracted using the RNeasy kit, and about 0.45 to 1 microgram was reverse transcribed with random hexamers. Starting from the raw public reads, TCRdb applied fastp trimming at Q25, assembled clones with MiXCR and retained in-frame beta chains. Rows are unified per CDR3 protein, each entry keeping the most common DNA and genes. The table for this sample lists 90,000 to 150,000 distinct CDR3 sequences; around 94% of them were counted only once. Roughly 0.088% of the sample rests with the top ten. The sequenced material came from CD4+ T cells from PBMCs. These receptors were taken from a human donor with multiple sclerosis.

This clonotype was counted once. This chain uses TRBV6-5 with TRBJ2-6; no clear D gene. CDR1 is MNHEY, CDR2 SVGAGI, per germline. V lost 0 bases and J 0 bases, leaving 9 bases between the germline ends. The CDR3 has 17 residues. CDR3 protein: CASSYSLGNSGANVLTF. CDR3 bases: TGTGCCAGCAGTTACTCATTGGGCAACTCTGGGGCCAACGTCCTGACTTTC.

This clonotype has a handful of counts. The CDR3 sequence is CASSQVPGADTQYF. The CDR3, as DNA: TGTGCCAGCAGCCAAGTCCCCGGGGCAGATACGCAGTATTTT. The chain uses TRBV4-2 and TRBJ2-3; tentatively, D is TRBD2 (5 bases). The CDR3 runs 14 residues. The germline V gene has CDR1 LGHNA and CDR2 YNFKEQ. V shed 1 base and J shed 4 bases, with 9 bases lying between them.